The 24 T cell receptor beta chains given below trace back to one sample, sequenced in a study of cytotoxic CD8 clonotypes in ibrutinib-treated CLL (dated by TCRdb to about 2021). The receptor library was made with the immunoSEQ multiplex PCR assay. The clones in this table, taken by TCRdb from immuneACCESS, are in-frame only. Not every clone is retained; where verified, under half of the shortfall comes from an unresolved V gene, and the cause of the rest is unknown. In all, the sample holds about 330,000 clones, and under 70% of those were seen once. In total, the top ten clones hold 5% to 6.5% of the sample. The sample was PBMCs, taken after 36 months of ibrutinib treatment. The receptors come from a human donor with chronic lymphocytic leukemia.

The V gene is TRBV7-6, the J gene TRBJ2-7, with TRBD2 identical over 8 bases. V was clipped by 1 base and J by 4 bases; unmatched bases: 6. Germline V lookup: CDR1 SGHVS, CDR2 FNYEAQ. The CDR3 loop spans 15 amino acids. The CDR3 loop reads CASSLGAGVFYEQYF. CDR3 in DNA: TGTGCCAGCAGCTTAGGAGCGGGAGTATTTTACGAGCAGTACTTC.

This chain joins TRBV28 and TRBJ2-2; 13 nucleotides match TRBD2. Germline loops: CDR1 MDHEN, CDR2 SYDVKM. The junction had 2 bases not matched to a gene; V was cut back by 2 bases and J by 5 bases. This CDR3 has 16 amino acids. CDR3: CASSLGLAGETGELFF. The CDR3 region has the DNA TGTGCCAGCAGTTTAGGACTAGCGGGAGAAACCGGGGAGCTGTTTTTT.

The CDR3 coding sequence is TGCGCCAGCAGCTTGGCCGTAGTCAATGAGCAGTTCTTC. Encoded protein: CASSLAVVNEQFF. This rearrangement joins TRBV5-1 to TRBJ2-1; no clear D gene. The CDR3 has 13 residues. Germline V gene sequence: CDR1 SGHRS, CDR2 YFSETQ. Trimming removed 0 bases from V and 6 bases from J, with 7 bases in between.

J is TRBJ2-7 and V is TRBV4-1; 8 bases align to TRBD2. Germline CDR1 is MGHRA and CDR2 is YSYEKL. V shed 0 bases, J shed 3 bases, and the junction held 4 bases outside the gene matches. This CDR3 region has 15 residues. CDR3 loop: CASSQESGGDYEQYF. The CDR3 bases are TGCGCCAGCAGCCAAGAAAGCGGGGGAGACTACGAGCAGTACTTC.

CDR3 DNA sequence: TGTGCCAGAAGCTTCGCAGGCTACGAGCAGTACTTC. Protein: CARSFAGYEQYF. The rearrangement joins TRBV5-3 to TRBJ2-7; no clear D gene. TRBV5-3 is known as an ORF, though its function is uncertain. This CDR3 comprises 12 residues. V was shortened by 2 bases and J by 3 bases, with 6 bases between the two germline ends.

This clone was seen only once. The chain couples TRBV6-5 to TRBJ2-7, with D unclear. Trimming cost V 6 bases and J 3 bases, with 15 bases left between them. This CDR3 is 14 amino acids long. Germline values: CDR1 MNHEY, CDR2 SVGAGI. In nucleotides, the CDR3 is TGTGCCAGCAGCCAACGGACGGACGGCTACGAGCAGTACTTC. This translates into CASSQRTDGYEQYF.

The chain couples TRBV27 to TRBJ2-7, with D possibly matching TRBD2 (6 bases). This CDR3 spans 13 amino acids. Per germline, CDR1 MNHEY and CDR2 SMNVEV (reference sequence). V gave up 4 bases and J gave up 6 bases, with 13 bases separating them. The CDR3 is CASSYTGVGEQYF. The DNA for the CDR3 is TGTGCCAGCAGTTATACGGGAGTTGGCGAGCAGTACTTC.

The V gene is TRBV5-1, the J gene TRBJ2-7; D may be TRBD1 (6 bases). Germline-derived CDR1 and CDR2 are SGHRS and YFSETQ. With 0 bases removed from V and 1 base from J, the gap between germline ends came to 11 bases. This CDR3 contains 15 residues. The DNA for the CDR3 is TGCGCCAGCAGCTTGGGACAGGCTTTATCCTACGAGCAGTACTTC. It translates to CASSLGQALSYEQYF.

CDR3 sequence reads: CSVSPGYEQYF. Here the CDR3 DNA reads TGCAGCGTTTCTCCCGGCTACGAGCAGTACTTC. V and J are TRBV29-1 and TRBJ2-7; D unresolved. Deletions cut 5 bases from V and 3 bases from J, with 8 bases between. The CDR3 consists of 11 residues. Looked up from germline, CDR1 is SQVTM and CDR2 is ANQGSEA.

The gene calls are TRBV2 and TRBJ1-2; D is unclear. Germline CDR1 reads SNHLY; CDR2 reads FYNNEI. There are 12 residues in the CDR3. V was clipped by 6 bases and J by 4 bases, with 9 bases between them. The CDR3 reads CASRDKLYGYTF. CDR3 sequence (DNA): TGTGCCAGCAGGGATAAGCTCTATGGCTACACCTTC.

This chain's CDR3 is CASSQNRGLYEQYF. The CDR3 DNA reads as TGCGCCAGCAGCCAAAACAGGGGGCTCTACGAGCAGTACTTC. The chain recombines TRBV4-1 with TRBJ2-7; 9 bases match TRBD1. Trimming took 2 bases from V and 3 from J; bases not matched to a gene: 2. The CDR3 is 14 residues long. Germline loops: CDR1 MGHRA, CDR2 YSYEKL.

In regard to this clone: The junction shows a germline mismatch at one end, possibly a read error. This chain uses TRBV15 with TRBJ1-1, with 7 bases lining up with TRBD1. The germline CDR1 and CDR2 sequences are LNHNV and YYDKDF (reference sequence). CDR3 length equals 13 residues. The CDR3 is CATGRDSYTEAFF. CDR3 DNA sequence: TGTGCCACCGGCAGGGACAGCTACACTGAAGCTTTCTTT.

J is TRBJ2-4 and V is TRBV2; TRBD2 is a possible D gene (6 bases). Deletions cut 8 bases from V and 4 bases from J, with 9 bases between. The germline gives CDR1 SNHLY, CDR2 FYNNEI. The CDR3 runs to 12 residues. As DNA, the CDR3 is TGTGCCAGCGGCCGGGAGAAAAACATTCAGTACTTC. Amino acids: CASGREKNIQYF.

The chain is built from TRBV28 and TRBJ2-7, with D perhaps matching TRBD1 (6 bases). This CDR3 contains 10 residues. V lost 10 bases, J lost 5 bases, and 9 bases lay in between. Per the germline V gene, CDR1 is MDHEN and CDR2 is SYDVKM. DNA of the CDR3: TGTGCCACAGGGGTTAACGAGCAGTACTTC. Protein product: CATGVNEQYF.

The V and J genes are TRBV29-1 and TRBJ1-2, with 7 bases aligning to TRBD1. The CDR3 is 17 amino acids. Germline V gene lookup returns CDR1 SQVTM and CDR2 ANQGSEA. Trimming removed 6 bases from V and 5 bases from J; junction bases left unmatched: 21. CDR3 in amino acids: CSVPGPGQLSGPYGYTF. The CDR3 region has the DNA TGCAGCGTCCCCGGTCCGGGACAGCTCTCGGGGCCTTATGGCTACACCTTC.

V and J are TRBV18 and TRBJ2-7; 11 bases agree with TRBD2. J was trimmed by 7 bases and V by 3 bases; bases with no gene match: 5. The CDR3 runs 14 residues. Germline V gene lookup returns CDR1 KGHSH and CDR2 LQKENI. Here the CDR3 DNA reads TGTGCCAGCTCACCCTTAGCGGGAGGGCGGGAGCAGTACTTC. This sequence encodes CASSPLAGGREQYF.

The genes are TRBV29-1 and TRBJ1-2, with D perhaps TRBD1 (5 bases). CDR1 and CDR2 (germline): SQVTM, ANQGSEA. Trimming pared 7 bases from V and 5 bases from J, leaving 14 bases between. The CDR3 runs 12 residues. CDR3 residues: CSAFQGVYGYTF. In DNA form, the CDR3 reads TGCAGCGCCTTCCAGGGCGTATATGGCTACACCTTC.

The chain has TRBV2 and TRBJ2-7; no definite D call. The CDR3 is made up of 10 amino acids. Per the germline V gene, CDR1 is SNHLY and CDR2 is FYNNEI. Trimming shortened V by 8 bases and J by 7 bases, and 9 bases separated the two germline ends. CDR3 sequence reads: CASGLEEQYF. Written as DNA, the CDR3 is TGTGCCAGCGGATTAGAGGAGCAGTACTTC. The entire variable domain, with the rest obtained from reference TRBV2 and TRBJ2-7, is as follows: EPEVTQTPSHQVTQMGQEVILRCVPISNHLYFYWYRQILGQKVEFLVSFYNNEISEKSEIFDDQFSVERPDGSNFTLKIRSTKLEDSAMYFCASGLEEQYFGPGTRLTVT.

The gene calls are TRBV4-1 and TRBJ2-7; TRBD2 agrees at 14 bases. With 5 bases clipped from V and 1 base from J, the junction kept 4 bases outside the gene matches. The CDR3 sequence is 16 residues long. Germline CDR1 is MGHRA and CDR2 is YSYEKL. CDR3 nucleotide sequence: TGCGCCAGCAGCATCCGACTAGCGGGAGGGTCCTACGAGCAGTACTTC. Translated: CASSIRLAGGSYEQYF.

The V gene is TRBV10-3, the J gene TRBJ2-7; D may be TRBD1 or TRBD2 (5 bases each). V lost 7 bases to trimming and J lost 2 bases, with 12 bases between them. From germline, CDR1 is ENHRY and CDR2 SYGVKD. The CDR3 length is 13 residues. As DNA, the CDR3 is TGTGCCATCACCGGGACGGTAACCTACGAGCAGTACTTC. This encodes CAITGTVTYEQYF.

This rearrangement joins TRBV10-1 to TRBJ2-2; D call uncertain. V lost 4 bases to trimming and J lost 6 bases, with 9 bases between them. Germline V gives CDR1 WNHNN, CDR2 SYGVQD (reference sequence). The CDR3 runs to 13 residues. CDR3 sequence reads: CASSGVGSGELFF. In DNA, the CDR3 is TGCGCCAGCAGTGGGGTGGGATCCGGGGAGCTGTTTTTT.

This chain uses TRBV29-1 with TRBJ2-3; perhaps D is TRBD1 or TRBD2 (5 bases each). The CDR3 has 15 amino acids. The V gene's germline CDR1 is SQVTM and CDR2 ANQGSEA. The V end was cut by 4 bases, the J end by 4 bases, with 18 bases between. CDR3 coding DNA: TGCAGCGTTGCGGGGCAGGGCAGCATCCCAGATACGCAGTATTTT. Residues: CSVAGQGSIPDTQYF.

The chain recombines TRBV9 with TRBJ1-1; D is unresolved. The CDR3 extends over 12 amino acids. Germline CDR1 and CDR2: SGDLS and YYNGEE. The ends were cut back, 0 bases at V and 6 bases at J, with 6 bases in the middle. The DNA of the CDR3 is TGTGCCAGCAGCGTAGTCGGGCCTGAAGCTTTCTTT. Its protein is CASSVVGPEAFF.

In its sample, this clone was seen a few times. The rearrangement uses TRBV14 and TRBJ2-7; 8 bases line up with TRBD2. CDR3 length: 15 amino acids. With 1 base clipped from V and 4 bases from J, the junction kept 6 bases outside the gene matches. Per the germline V gene, CDR1 is SGHDN and CDR2 is FVKESK. For the CDR3, the DNA is TGTGCCAGCAGCCAAGGTCCTAGCGGGTATTACGAGCAGTACTTC. Translation: CASSQGPSGYYEQYF.